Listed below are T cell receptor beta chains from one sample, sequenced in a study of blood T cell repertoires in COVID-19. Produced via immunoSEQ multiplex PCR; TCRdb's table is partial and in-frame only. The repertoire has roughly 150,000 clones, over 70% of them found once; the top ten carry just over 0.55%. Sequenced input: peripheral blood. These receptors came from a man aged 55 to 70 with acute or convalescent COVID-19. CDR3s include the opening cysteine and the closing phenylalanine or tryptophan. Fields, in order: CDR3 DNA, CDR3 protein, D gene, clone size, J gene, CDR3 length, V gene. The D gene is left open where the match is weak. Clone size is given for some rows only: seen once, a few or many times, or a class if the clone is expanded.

CDR3nt: TGTGCCAGCAGTTTAGCGGGACTAGCGGAGGACTCAACACAAAAAGGACCCACAGATACGCAGTATTTT
CDR3aa: CASSLAGLAEDSTQKGPTDTQYF
d_gene: TRBD2
abundance: once
j_gene: TRBJ2-3
len: 23
v_gene: TRBV27

CDR3nt: TGTGCCAGCAGCGCGACAGGGGGCAATCAGCCCCAGCATTTT
CDR3aa: CASSATGGNQPQHF
d_gene: TRBD1
abundance: few
j_gene: TRBJ1-5
len: 14
v_gene: TRBV9

CDR3nt: TGTGCCAGCAGCCTGCACAGGGGAACTGAAGCTTTCTTT
CDR3aa: CASSLHRGTEAFF
d_gene: TRBD1
abundance: .
j_gene: TRBJ1-1
len: 13
v_gene: TRBV7-3

CDR3nt: TGTGCCAGTAGTATAGGCGGCAGGACTACTGCTTTCTTT
CDR3aa: CASSIGGRTTAFF
d_gene: .
abundance: .
j_gene: TRBJ1-1
len: 13
v_gene: TRBV19

CDR3nt: TGTGCCAGCAGCCGAGGACAGGGGGCACGTGAGCAGTACTTC
CDR3aa: CASSRGQGAREQYF
d_gene: TRBD1
abundance: .
j_gene: TRBJ2-7
len: 14
v_gene: TRBV6-2/TRBV6-3

CDR3nt: TGTGCCAGCAGCCCACCCGGGACTATAAAAGAGACCCAGTACTTC
CDR3aa: CASSPPGTIKETQYF
d_gene: TRBD2
abundance: once
j_gene: TRBJ2-5
len: 15
v_gene: TRBV6-2/TRBV6-3

CDR3nt: TGTGCCAGCAGCTCAGGACTAGCGGGAGCCCGATCCTACGAGCAGTACTTC
CDR3aa: CASSSGLAGARSYEQYF
d_gene: TRBD2
abundance: few
j_gene: TRBJ2-7
len: 17
v_gene: TRBV5-4

CDR3nt: TGTGCCAGCAGCTCCAGACAGGGGCAGACCTACAATGAGCAGTTCTTC
CDR3aa: CASSSRQGQTYNEQFF
d_gene: TRBD1
abundance: .
j_gene: TRBJ2-1
len: 16
v_gene: TRBV7-6

CDR3nt: TGTGCCAGCAGTCTCTCGTCTATTTCCTACGAGCAGTACTTC
CDR3aa: CASSLSSISYEQYF
d_gene: .
abundance: .
j_gene: TRBJ2-7
len: 14
v_gene: TRBV6-6

CDR3nt: TGTGCCACGAGACAGGGGGCCAGCACAGATACGCAGTATTTT
CDR3aa: CATRQGASTDTQYF
d_gene: TRBD1
abundance: .
j_gene: TRBJ2-3
len: 14
v_gene: TRBV28

CDR3nt: TGTGCCAGCAGTGAACTGGGGACAGGGATGAACACTGAAGCTTTCTTT
CDR3aa: CASSELGTGMNTEAFF
d_gene: TRBD1
abundance: .
j_gene: TRBJ1-1
len: 16
v_gene: TRBV25-1

CDR3nt: TGTGCCAGCAGCCCAAGGGGGCTAGCGGGGGACCAGAACACCGGGGAGCTGTTTTTT
CDR3aa: CASSPRGLAGDQNTGELFF
d_gene: TRBD2
abundance: .
j_gene: TRBJ2-2
len: 19
v_gene: TRBV7-3

CDR3nt: TGTGCCACCGCCACGGGGACAGGGGGTGCGTCCTACAATGAGCAGTTCTTC
CDR3aa: CATATGTGGASYNEQFF
d_gene: TRBD1
abundance: .
j_gene: TRBJ2-1
len: 17
v_gene: TRBV10-3

CDR3nt: TGTGCCAGCAGCACCGGGACAGGGAGTTTTGGCGAGCAGTACTTC
CDR3aa: CASSTGTGSFGEQYF
d_gene: TRBD1
abundance: few
j_gene: TRBJ2-7
len: 15
v_gene: TRBV5-6

CDR3nt: TGTGCCCACGAGGGTAGCGGCTACGAGCAGTACTTC
CDR3aa: CAHEGSGYEQYF
d_gene: .
abundance: few
j_gene: TRBJ2-7
len: 12
v_gene: TRBV6-5

CDR3nt: TGTGCCAGCATGCGACAGGGGGGAGACACTGAAGCTTTCTTT
CDR3aa: CASMRQGGDTEAFF
d_gene: TRBD1
abundance: .
j_gene: TRBJ1-1
len: 14
v_gene: TRBV3-1/TRBV3-2

CDR3nt: TGTGCCAGCAGCCCACAAAGACTAGCGGGAGGGGGAAACATTCAGTACTTC
CDR3aa: CASSPQRLAGGGNIQYF
d_gene: TRBD2
abundance: .
j_gene: TRBJ2-4
len: 17
v_gene: TRBV7-9

CDR3nt: TGCAGTGCTAGTCGCTACAATCAGCCCCAGCATTTT
CDR3aa: CSASRYNQPQHF
d_gene: .
abundance: .
j_gene: TRBJ1-5
len: 12
v_gene: TRBV20-1

CDR3nt: TGTGCCAGCAGTTTCTCCCACACAGGGGGCGCGTACTCTGGGGCCAACGTCCTGACTTTC
CDR3aa: CASSFSHTGGAYSGANVLTF
d_gene: TRBD1
abundance: .
j_gene: TRBJ2-6
len: 20
v_gene: TRBV28

CDR3nt: TGTGCCAGCAAGTGGCAGGGGAGTTGGTTGACTGAAGCTTTCTTT
CDR3aa: CASKWQGSWLTEAFF
d_gene: .
abundance: .
j_gene: TRBJ1-1
len: 15
v_gene: TRBV6-5

CDR3nt: TGTGCCAGCAGCGTAGAGGAGGTGCGGGCTTATGGCTACACCTTC
CDR3aa: CASSVEEVRAYGYTF
d_gene: .
abundance: .
j_gene: TRBJ1-2
len: 15
v_gene: TRBV9

CDR3nt: TGTGCCACCGCGCAACCAGGGGCTGGAAACACCATATATTTT
CDR3aa: CATAQPGAGNTIYF
d_gene: .
abundance: few
j_gene: TRBJ1-3
len: 14
v_gene: TRBV15

CDR3nt: TGTGCCAGCAGCCAAGGACCTAGCACTGAAGCTTTCTTT
CDR3aa: CASSQGPSTEAFF
d_gene: .
abundance: .
j_gene: TRBJ1-1
len: 13
v_gene: TRBV3-1/TRBV3-2

CDR3nt: TGTGCCAGCAGTTACAGGGACAGGGACACCTACGAGCAGTACTTC
CDR3aa: CASSYRDRDTYEQYF
d_gene: TRBD1
abundance: .
j_gene: TRBJ2-7
len: 15
v_gene: TRBV6-6

CDR3nt: TGTGCCACCAGCAGATCTGGACTAAGCAATCAGCCCCAGCATTTT
CDR3aa: CATSRSGLSNQPQHF
d_gene: .
abundance: .
j_gene: TRBJ1-5
len: 15
v_gene: TRBV15

CDR3nt: TGCGCCAGCAGCCGAGGGAGGGGCGGGGGAGAGACCCAGTACTTC
CDR3aa: CASSRGRGGGETQYF
d_gene: TRBD2
abundance: .
j_gene: TRBJ2-5
len: 15
v_gene: TRBV4-3

CDR3nt: TGTGCCAGCAGTCGGACTAGGGCCTACGAGCAGTACTTC
CDR3aa: CASSRTRAYEQYF
d_gene: TRBD2
abundance: .
j_gene: TRBJ2-7
len: 13
v_gene: TRBV6-5

CDR3nt: TGTGCCAGCAGGAGGGGGAGATCCGCCTCCTCCTACGAGCAGTACTTC
CDR3aa: CASRRGRSASSYEQYF
d_gene: .
abundance: .
j_gene: TRBJ2-7
len: 16
v_gene: TRBV7-2

CDR3nt: TGTGCCAGCAGCTTAAGACTAGCGGGCCAAGATACGCAGTATTTT
CDR3aa: CASSLRLAGQDTQYF
d_gene: TRBD2
abundance: .
j_gene: TRBJ2-3
len: 15
v_gene: TRBV5-4

CDR3nt: TGTGCCAGCTCACCTTCCCGGACTAGCGCTTCCTACGAGCAGTACTTC
CDR3aa: CASSPSRTSASYEQYF
d_gene: TRBD2
abundance: few
j_gene: TRBJ2-7
len: 16
v_gene: TRBV18

CDR3nt: TGTGCCAGCAGTTACCCCACCGGGACAGGGGCTGGCTACACCTTC
CDR3aa: CASSYPTGTGAGYTF
d_gene: TRBD1
abundance: once
j_gene: TRBJ1-2
len: 15
v_gene: TRBV6-2/TRBV6-3

CDR3nt: TGTGCCAGCAGCGTAGGGGGGACAGGGATTACTGAAGCTTTCTTT
CDR3aa: CASSVGGTGITEAFF
d_gene: TRBD1
abundance: .
j_gene: TRBJ1-1
len: 15
v_gene: TRBV9

CDR3nt: TGTGCCAGCAGTTTAGGACAGGGACGACATTCTAACTATGGCTACACCTTC
CDR3aa: CASSLGQGRHSNYGYTF
d_gene: TRBD1
abundance: .
j_gene: TRBJ1-2
len: 17
v_gene: TRBV27

CDR3nt: TGTGCCAGCAGCACGGACAGGTACTTGAATCAGCCCCAGCATTTT
CDR3aa: CASSTDRYLNQPQHF
d_gene: TRBD1
abundance: .
j_gene: TRBJ1-5
len: 15
v_gene: TRBV6-2/TRBV6-3

CDR3nt: TGTGCTAGTGGTCCACGGACAGATACGCAGTATTTT
CDR3aa: CASGPRTDTQYF
d_gene: .
abundance: once
j_gene: TRBJ2-3
len: 12
v_gene: TRBV12-5

CDR3nt: TGTGCCAGAAAACCTGAGGGACAGGGTGGAACCGGGGAGCTGTTTTTT
CDR3aa: CARKPEGQGGTGELFF
d_gene: .
abundance: .
j_gene: TRBJ2-2
len: 16
v_gene: TRBV21-1

CDR3nt: TGCAGTGCTACCCCCGGGACAGGGACCAACTTC
CDR3aa: CSATPGTGTNF
d_gene: TRBD1
abundance: .
j_gene: TRBJ1-2
len: 11
v_gene: TRBV20-1

CDR3nt: TGTGCCAGCAGCACCACACCGAGCGGGGCTTTCTTT
CDR3aa: CASSTTPSGAFF
d_gene: .
abundance: .
j_gene: TRBJ1-1
len: 12
v_gene: TRBV7-9

CDR3nt: TGTGCCAGCAGTTATGACAGGGGGGACACTGAAGCTTTCTTT
CDR3aa: CASSYDRGDTEAFF
d_gene: TRBD1
abundance: .
j_gene: TRBJ1-1
len: 14
v_gene: TRBV6-5

CDR3nt: TGCAGCGTTGAACAGACAGGAGCTGGAAACACCATATATTTT
CDR3aa: CSVEQTGAGNTIYF
d_gene: .
abundance: .
j_gene: TRBJ1-3
len: 14
v_gene: TRBV29-1

CDR3nt: TGTGCCATCAGTGTGGACAGGGCGAACACTGAAGCTTTCTTT
CDR3aa: CAISVDRANTEAFF
d_gene: TRBD1
abundance: .
j_gene: TRBJ1-1
len: 14
v_gene: TRBV10-3

CDR3nt: TGTGCCAGCAGCCCCCCGAATGAGGTTGGCTACACCTTC
CDR3aa: CASSPPNEVGYTF
d_gene: .
abundance: once
j_gene: TRBJ1-2
len: 13
v_gene: TRBV7-2

CDR3nt: TGTGCCAGCAACCGGGACAGAAATTCACCCCTCCACTTT
CDR3aa: CASNRDRNSPLHF
d_gene: TRBD1
abundance: .
j_gene: TRBJ1-6
len: 13
v_gene: TRBV6-5

CDR3nt: TGTGCCAGCAGCTTTGGGACAGGGGGAGGAAACACCATATATTTT
CDR3aa: CASSFGTGGGNTIYF
d_gene: TRBD1
abundance: .
j_gene: TRBJ1-3
len: 15
v_gene: TRBV5-6

CDR3nt: TGTGCCAGCAGTTACTCGAGGTCTCAGCCCCAGCATTTT
CDR3aa: CASSYSRSQPQHF
d_gene: .
abundance: .
j_gene: TRBJ1-5
len: 13
v_gene: TRBV6-2/TRBV6-3

CDR3nt: TGTGCCAGCAGCGATACCGGGACAAATGATTCCTACGAGCAGTACTTC
CDR3aa: CASSDTGTNDSYEQYF
d_gene: .
abundance: .
j_gene: TRBJ2-7
len: 16
v_gene: TRBV6-6

CDR3nt: TGTGCCAGCAGCTTCTCCGGGACTAGCGGCCAAGAGACCCAGTACTTC
CDR3aa: CASSFSGTSGQETQYF
d_gene: TRBD2
abundance: .
j_gene: TRBJ2-5
len: 16
v_gene: TRBV7-3

CDR3nt: TGTGCCAGCAGCCACAGGGGCCCCTATGGCTACACCTTC
CDR3aa: CASSHRGPYGYTF
d_gene: .
abundance: .
j_gene: TRBJ1-2
len: 13
v_gene: TRBV14

CDR3nt: TGCGCCAGCAGCCAAGATGCGGAGGGAAACACCATATATTTT
CDR3aa: CASSQDAEGNTIYF
d_gene: .
abundance: .
j_gene: TRBJ1-3
len: 14
v_gene: TRBV4-3

CDR3nt: TGTGCCAGCAGTCTTCCGGGGACAGGCCACAAAAACATTCAGTACTTC
CDR3aa: CASSLPGTGHKNIQYF
d_gene: TRBD1
abundance: .
j_gene: TRBJ2-4
len: 16
v_gene: TRBV25-1

CDR3nt: TGTGCCAGCAGCCCTTATCTAGGGACAGGGGGAAAGTACGAGCAGTACTTC
CDR3aa: CASSPYLGTGGKYEQYF
d_gene: .
abundance: .
j_gene: TRBJ2-7
len: 17
v_gene: TRBV21-1

CDR3nt: TGTGCCAGCAGACGGACTGGGGGCAGCACAGATACGCAGTATTTT
CDR3aa: CASRRTGGSTDTQYF
d_gene: .
abundance: .
j_gene: TRBJ2-3
len: 15
v_gene: TRBV3-1/TRBV3-2

CDR3nt: TGTGCCAGCAGCTTAATTGGGGGAGGCGAGCAGTTCTTC
CDR3aa: CASSLIGGGEQFF
d_gene: .
abundance: .
j_gene: TRBJ2-1
len: 13
v_gene: TRBV7-3

CDR3nt: TGTGCCAGCAGTGGGGGCCAGAGAGATACGCAGTATTTT
CDR3aa: CASSGGQRDTQYF
d_gene: .
abundance: .
j_gene: TRBJ2-3
len: 13
v_gene: TRBV6-2/TRBV6-3

CDR3nt: TGTGCCAGCAGCTTAGCAGACGGGGGGGCAGATACGCAGTATTTT
CDR3aa: CASSLADGGADTQYF
d_gene: TRBD2
abundance: few
j_gene: TRBJ2-3
len: 15
v_gene: TRBV7-2